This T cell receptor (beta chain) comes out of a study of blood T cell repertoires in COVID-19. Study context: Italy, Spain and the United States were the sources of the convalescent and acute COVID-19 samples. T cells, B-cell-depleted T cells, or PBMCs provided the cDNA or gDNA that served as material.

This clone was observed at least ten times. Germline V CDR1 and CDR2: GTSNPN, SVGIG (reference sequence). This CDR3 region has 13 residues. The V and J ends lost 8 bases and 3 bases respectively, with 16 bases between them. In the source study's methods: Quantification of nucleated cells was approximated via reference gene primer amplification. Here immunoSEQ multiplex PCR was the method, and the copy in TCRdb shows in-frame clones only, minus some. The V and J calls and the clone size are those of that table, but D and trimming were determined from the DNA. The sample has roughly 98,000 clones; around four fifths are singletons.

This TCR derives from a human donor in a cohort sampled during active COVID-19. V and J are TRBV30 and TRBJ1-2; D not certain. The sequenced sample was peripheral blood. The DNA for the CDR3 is TGTGCCGTGGAGTTTTGGCACGACTATGGCTACACCTTC. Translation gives CAVEFWHDYGYTF.